A single sample is the source of the 3 T cell receptor beta chains below, sequenced in a study of identical twins. MiXCR, applied by TCRdb to the 5' RACE reads, yields one record per CDR3 protein. The table has some 900,000 distinct CDR3 sequences, roughly an eighth seen once. The sample was also linked to a second study, of yellow fever vaccine responses in identical twins.

Sequenced material: PBMCs. These receptors all stem from a woman younger than 30 in good health.

At least ten counts were recorded for this clonotype. The chain joins TRBV5-6 to TRBJ2-1; D remains unclear. CDR3 length: 15 amino acids. V was clipped by 3 bases and J by 0 bases, with 10 bases between them. Germline V CDR1 and CDR2: SGHDT, YYEEEE. The CDR3 reads CASSSNPSSYNEQFF. In DNA, the CDR3 is TGTGCCAGCAGCTCGAACCCGAGCTCCTACAATGAGCAGTTCTTC. The whole variable domain, remainder taken from reference TRBV5-6 and TRBJ2-1, is DAGVTQSPTHLIKTRGQQVTLRCSPKSGHDTVSWYQQALGQGPQFIFQYYEEEERQRGNFPDRFSGHQFPNYSSELNVNALLLGDSALYLCASSSNPSSYNEQFFGPGTRLTVL.

This clonotype was found a few times. J is TRBJ2-3 and V is TRBV5-1, with 11 bases aligning to TRBD2. CDR3 size: 16 residues. The V gene's germline CDR1 is SGHRS and CDR2 YFSETQ. Trimming took 4 bases from V and 6 from J; bases not matched to a gene: 10. CDR3 region: CASSPLAGGPADTQYF. As DNA, the CDR3 is TGCGCCAGCAGCCCATTAGCGGGGGGGCCCGCGGATACGCAGTATTTT. Complete variable domain (other parts from reference TRBV5-1 and TRBJ2-3): KAGVTQTPRYLIKTRGQQVTLSCSPISGHRSVSWYQQTPGQGLQFLFEYFSETQRNKGNFPGRFSGRQFSNSRSEMNVSTLELGDSALYLCASSPLAGGPADTQYFGPGTRLTVL.

This clonotype has a count of ten or more. J is TRBJ2-3 and V is TRBV4-1; the D call may be TRBD1 or TRBD2 (5 bases each). Germline V gives CDR1 MGHRA, CDR2 YSYEKL. The CDR3 is made up of 15 amino acids. V lost 3 bases and J lost 0, with 10 bases in between. CDR3 in amino acids: CASSQTGASTDTQYF. CDR3 in DNA: TGCGCCAGCAGCCAGACCGGGGCTAGCACAGATACGCAGTATTTT.